Described below is a single T cell receptor (beta chain) sequence and its context. In this sample, this clonotype turned up a few times. The antigen this receptor binds is unknown. No base-level quality is on record; no much larger clone is a single base apart. Per the germline V gene (reference sequence), DFQATT is the CDR1 and SNEGSKA is the CDR2. The germline ends are 13 bases apart after V is trimmed by 6 bases and J by 1 base. The CDR3, from cysteine to phenylalanine, totals 14 residues. The sequence is cut down to CDR3 DNA, 42 bases in frame from base 1. The source of the sample is a study of blood T cells in healthy people across ages (dated by TCRdb to the mid-2010s). Context from the whole study: In model experiments, template switching captured roughly one uniquely barcoded TCR beta cDNA molecule for every two T cells. Age-related changes in TCR beta repertoire diversity were measured in the study by deep sequencing normalized with unique cDNA molecular identifiers. Donors were grouped into four age groups: young (average roughly 15 years), middle-aged (roughly 38), aged (around 62) and long-lived (approximately 81). Donors of different ages were randomly distributed across sequencing lanes to avoid experimental bias. The study analyzed two additional independent replicas of 1 million unique cDNA reads from the same blood draw for two donors, one aged 18 to 30 and one aged 80 or older. General study outcomes and caveats: Because donor CMV infection status was unknown, age-related changes in expanded clonotypes were potentially confounded. There was a strong correlation between observed TCR beta diversity and the percentage of naive T cells measured by flow cytometry. As age increased, observed TCR beta diversity per million T cells dropped in a roughly linear way, and a significant reduction was already evident by age roughly 36. Estimates of total diversity based on one million sequenced T cells were regarded as lower bounds and as underestimates. Compared with the aged group, more naive CD4+ T cells, fewer expanded clones and increased TCR diversity were shown by the long-lived group, suggesting age selection. Bulk unsorted PBMC profiling prevented conclusive comparison of naive and antigen-experienced compartments.

The library was obtained by 5' RACE. Instrument on record: Illumina HiSeq 2500. A second PCR of about 7 to 12 cycles was run with a J-beta primer mix and a sample-barcoded 5' primer. A template-switch 5' adaptor carrying 12 random nucleotides introduced a unique molecular identifier onto each TCR beta cDNA molecule. Each sample yielded at least 3 million CDR3-containing paired-end reads. All of the RNA was converted into first-strand cDNA using the Mint cDNA synthesis kit, with a TRBC-specific oligonucleotide serving as the primer. All cDNA was treated with uracil-DNA glycosylase and then went through a first 18-cycle PCR with the universal primers M1SS and BC2_uni_R. The paper's data handling went like this. Normalization of each sample was performed by random selection of 1 million high-quality reads, each carrying a distinct molecular identifier. Instead of being binned into consensus sequences, reads with shared molecular identifiers were discarded. MiTCR, with a Q25 quality threshold and the strictest error-elimination algorithm, was used for CDR3 identification, clonotype clustering and error correction. Lower-bound total TCR beta diversity was estimated with a nonparametric unseen species model using Euler transformation. TCRdb took the public reads, trimmed them with fastp at Q25, ran MiXCR for clone calling and kept in-frame beta chains. Every CDR3 protein is listed once, alongside the most common genes and DNA of its rows. The V and J calls reflect TCRdb's pipeline rather than the authors' work. Across this sample there are 1.5 million to 2 million distinct CDR3 sequences, with 28% seen only once. Of the sample, roughly 8.2% is held by the ten largest clones.

The donors were 40 or so Caucasian individuals from Russia, aged 6 to 90 years, who were systemically healthy. Each donor gave about 9.8 milliliters of peripheral blood, drawn into EDTA-treated Vacutainer tubes. Ficoll-Paque density-gradient centrifugation was used to isolate PBMCs, with at least 6.5 million per sample. Trizol reagent was used to extract total RNA from the PBMCs, yielding at least 5 micrograms per sample. For every donor, an aliquot of PBMCs went through flow cytometry to measure the percentages of naive CD45RAhigh/CD27high T cells. The chain employs TRBV20-1 and TRBJ2-1; the D region possibly corresponds to TRBD2 (7 bases align). The sequence was obtained from a woman aged 25 to 45 in good health. The material sequenced was blood. The DNA sequence is given as TGCAGTGCCGTAAGGGGGGGTTCCTACAATGAGCAGTTCTTC. Protein translation: CSAVRGGSYNEQFF.